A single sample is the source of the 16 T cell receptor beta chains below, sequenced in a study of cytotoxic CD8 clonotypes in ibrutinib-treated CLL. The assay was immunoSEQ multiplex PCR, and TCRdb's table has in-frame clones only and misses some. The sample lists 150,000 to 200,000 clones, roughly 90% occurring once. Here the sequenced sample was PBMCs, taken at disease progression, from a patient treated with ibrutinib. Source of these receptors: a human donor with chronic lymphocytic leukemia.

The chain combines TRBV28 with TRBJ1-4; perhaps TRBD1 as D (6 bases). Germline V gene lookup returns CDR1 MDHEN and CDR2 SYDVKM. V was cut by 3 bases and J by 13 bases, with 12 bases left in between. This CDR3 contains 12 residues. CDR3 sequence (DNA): TGTGCCAGCAGTTTCAGGGGCAGGAGACTGTTTTTT. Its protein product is CASSFRGRRLFF.

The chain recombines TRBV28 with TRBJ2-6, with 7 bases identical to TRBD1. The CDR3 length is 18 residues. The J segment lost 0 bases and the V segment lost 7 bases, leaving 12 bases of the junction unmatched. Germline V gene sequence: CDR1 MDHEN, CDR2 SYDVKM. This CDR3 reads CASTPTGVPSSGANVLTF. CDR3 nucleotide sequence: TGTGCCAGCACTCCAACAGGGGTCCCTTCCTCTGGGGCCAACGTCCTGACTTTC.

In DNA, the CDR3 is TGCAGCGTTGTCATGAGCGGGAGTCCAACAGATACGCAGTATTTT. Its protein product is CSVVMSGSPTDTQYF. The chain links TRBV29-1 to TRBJ2-3; 8 bases map to TRBD2. The V gene's germline CDR1 is SQVTM and CDR2 ANQGSEA. The V and J ends lost 4 bases and 3 bases, in that order; junction bases with no gene match: 9. This CDR3 contains 15 residues.

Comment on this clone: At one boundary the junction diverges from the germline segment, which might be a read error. The CDR3 bases are TGCAGTGCTAGAAGTCGAAACCCGCCCTTT. Protein product: CSARSRNPPF. The chain links TRBV20-1 to TRBJ1-4; D unresolved. This CDR3 has 10 residues. Germline loops: CDR1 DFQATT, CDR2 SNEGSKA (reference sequence).

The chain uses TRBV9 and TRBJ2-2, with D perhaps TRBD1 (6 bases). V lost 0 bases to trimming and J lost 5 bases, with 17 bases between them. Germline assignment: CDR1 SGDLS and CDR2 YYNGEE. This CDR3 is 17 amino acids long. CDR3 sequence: CASSVANRVYTTGELFF. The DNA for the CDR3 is TGTGCCAGCAGCGTAGCTAACAGGGTTTATACTACCGGGGAGCTGTTTTTT.

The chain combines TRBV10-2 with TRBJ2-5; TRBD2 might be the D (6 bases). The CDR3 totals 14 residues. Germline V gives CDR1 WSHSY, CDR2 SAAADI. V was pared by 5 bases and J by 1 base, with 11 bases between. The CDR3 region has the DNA TGCGCCAGCAGTATAGGGACTCCCCAAGAGACCCAGTACTTC. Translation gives CASSIGTPQETQYF.

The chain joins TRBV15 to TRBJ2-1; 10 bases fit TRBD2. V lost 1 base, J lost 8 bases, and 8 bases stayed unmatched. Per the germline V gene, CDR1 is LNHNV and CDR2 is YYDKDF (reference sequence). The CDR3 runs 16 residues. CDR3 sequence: CATSRGRLAGEDEQFF. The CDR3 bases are TGTGCCACCAGCAGAGGGCGGCTAGCGGGAGAGGATGAGCAGTTCTTC.

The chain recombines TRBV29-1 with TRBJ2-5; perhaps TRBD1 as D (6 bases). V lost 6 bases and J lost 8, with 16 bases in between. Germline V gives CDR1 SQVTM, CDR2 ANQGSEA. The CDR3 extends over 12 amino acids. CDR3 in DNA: TGCAGCGTCACCCGGGACACCGATACCCAGTACTTC. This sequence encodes CSVTRDTDTQYF.

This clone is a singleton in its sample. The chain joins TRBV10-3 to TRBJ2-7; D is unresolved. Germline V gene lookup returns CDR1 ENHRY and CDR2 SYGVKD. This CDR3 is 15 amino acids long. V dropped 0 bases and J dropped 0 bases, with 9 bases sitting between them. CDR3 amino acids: CAISESGELSYEQYF. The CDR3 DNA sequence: TGTGCCATCAGTGAGTCTGGCGAGCTCTCCTACGAGCAGTACTTC.

The CDR3 DNA reads as TGTGCCAGCAGCTTCGTAGCGGGAGGGAACAATGAGCAGTTCTTC. Its translation: CASSFVAGGNNEQFF. The V and J genes are TRBV7-3 and TRBJ2-1, with 11 bases matching TRBD2. Per the germline V gene, CDR1 is SGHTA and CDR2 is FQGTGA. V lost 3 bases, J lost 5 bases, and 3 bases stayed unmatched. The CDR3 is 15 amino acids.

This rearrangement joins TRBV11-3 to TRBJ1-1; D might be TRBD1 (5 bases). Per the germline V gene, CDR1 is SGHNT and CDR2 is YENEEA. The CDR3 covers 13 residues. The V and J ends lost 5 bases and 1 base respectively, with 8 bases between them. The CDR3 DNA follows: TGTGCCAGCAGCGTAACAGGGAACACTGAAGCTTTCTTT. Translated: CASSVTGNTEAFF. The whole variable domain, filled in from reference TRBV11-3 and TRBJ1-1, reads EAGVVQSPRYKIIEKKQPVAFWCNPISGHNTLYWYLQNLGQGPELLIRYENEEAVDDSQLPKDRFSAERLKGVDSTLKIQPAELGDSAVYLCASSVTGNTEAFFGQGTRLTVV.

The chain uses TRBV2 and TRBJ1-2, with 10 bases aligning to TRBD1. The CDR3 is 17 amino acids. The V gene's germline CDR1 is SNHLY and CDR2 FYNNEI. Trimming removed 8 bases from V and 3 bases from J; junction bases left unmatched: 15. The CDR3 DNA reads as TGTGCCAGCCTCGAGATAAGGACAGGGGGACGGCACTATGGCTACACCTTC. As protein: CASLEIRTGGRHYGYTF.

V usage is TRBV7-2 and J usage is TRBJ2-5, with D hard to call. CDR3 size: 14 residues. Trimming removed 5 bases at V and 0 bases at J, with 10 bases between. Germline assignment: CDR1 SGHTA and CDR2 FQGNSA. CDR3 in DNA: TGTGCCAGCAGCATACAGAGGTACCAAGAGACCCAGTACTTC. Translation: CASSIQRYQETQYF.

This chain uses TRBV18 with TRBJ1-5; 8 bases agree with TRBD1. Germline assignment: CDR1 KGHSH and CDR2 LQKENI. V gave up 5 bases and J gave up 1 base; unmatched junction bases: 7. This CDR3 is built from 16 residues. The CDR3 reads CASSTGGRGSNQPQHF. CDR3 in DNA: TGTGCCAGCTCAACAGGGGGGCGGGGGAGCAATCAGCCCCAGCATTTT.

CDR3 region: CASSSYSNEKLFF. In nucleotides, the CDR3 is TGTGCCAGCAGTTCCTACAGTAATGAAAAACTGTTTTTT. The V gene is TRBV28, the J gene TRBJ1-4; no clear D gene. The CDR3 extends over 13 amino acids. The ends were cut back, 4 bases at V and 4 bases at J, with 7 bases in the middle. Germline V lookup: CDR1 MDHEN, CDR2 SYDVKM.

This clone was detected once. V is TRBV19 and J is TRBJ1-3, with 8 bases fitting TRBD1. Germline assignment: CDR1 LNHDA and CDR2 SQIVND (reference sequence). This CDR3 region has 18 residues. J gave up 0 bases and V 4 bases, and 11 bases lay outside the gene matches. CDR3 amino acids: CASSRSGTGRRSGNTIYF. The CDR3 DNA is TGTGCCAGTAGTAGGTCCGGGACAGGCCGACGCTCTGGAAACACCATATATTTT.